Presented here are 2 T cell receptor beta chains from one specimen sequenced in a study of Graves' ophthalmopathy and Graves' hyperthyroidism. CDR3 regions of TCR beta were amplified from RNA transcripts. RT-PCR in the first round used HTBI primers; a second-round multiplex PCR followed. TCRdb reanalysed the multiplex PCR reads using MiXCR and keeps one entry per CDR3 protein. The repertoire holds around 1,200,000 distinct CDR3 sequences, about 35% seen once, with approximately 10% in the top ten. Specimen: peripheral blood or thyroid tissue (not recorded which). The receptors were sampled from an adult man with Graves' hyperthyroidism.

This clonotype was found a few times. This chain uses TRBV7-8 with TRBJ1-1, with D possibly matching TRBD1 (5 bases). Germline V gene sequence: CDR1 SGHVS, CDR2 FQNEAQ. V was trimmed by 1 base and J by 8 bases, leaving 17 bases between them. The length of the CDR3 is 15 residues. As DNA, the CDR3 is TGTGCCAGCAGCTTAGGGGTTTCCGGGGGGTCGGAAGCTTTCTTT. Residues: CASSLGVSGGSEAFF.

In this sample, this clonotype turned up many times. The chain uses TRBV7-2 and TRBJ1-5, with TRBD1 matching over 9 bases. With V trimmed by 3 bases and J by 0 bases, 6 bases remained unmatched. Germline CDR1 is SGHTA and CDR2 is FQGNSA. This CDR3 is 17 amino acids long. CDR3 in DNA: TGTGCCAGCAGCTTCGCTGGGGGACAGGGTAGCAATCAGCCCCAGCATTTT. Translated: CASSFAGGQGSNQPQHF.